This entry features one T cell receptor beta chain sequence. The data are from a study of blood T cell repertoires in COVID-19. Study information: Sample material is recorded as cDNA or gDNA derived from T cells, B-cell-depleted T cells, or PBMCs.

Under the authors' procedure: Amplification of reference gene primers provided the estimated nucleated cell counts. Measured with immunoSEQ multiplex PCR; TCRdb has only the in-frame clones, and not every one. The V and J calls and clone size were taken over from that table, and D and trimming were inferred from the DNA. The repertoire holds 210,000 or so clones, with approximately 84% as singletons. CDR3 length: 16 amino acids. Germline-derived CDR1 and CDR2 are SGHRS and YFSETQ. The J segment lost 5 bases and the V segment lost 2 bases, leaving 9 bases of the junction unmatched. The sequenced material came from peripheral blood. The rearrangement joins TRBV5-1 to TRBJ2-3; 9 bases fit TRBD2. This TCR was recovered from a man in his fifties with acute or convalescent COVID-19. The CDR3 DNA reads TGCGCCAGCAGCTTCGGGCGGGGGGGCCCTGGAGATACGCAGTATTTT. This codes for CASSFGRGGPGDTQYF.